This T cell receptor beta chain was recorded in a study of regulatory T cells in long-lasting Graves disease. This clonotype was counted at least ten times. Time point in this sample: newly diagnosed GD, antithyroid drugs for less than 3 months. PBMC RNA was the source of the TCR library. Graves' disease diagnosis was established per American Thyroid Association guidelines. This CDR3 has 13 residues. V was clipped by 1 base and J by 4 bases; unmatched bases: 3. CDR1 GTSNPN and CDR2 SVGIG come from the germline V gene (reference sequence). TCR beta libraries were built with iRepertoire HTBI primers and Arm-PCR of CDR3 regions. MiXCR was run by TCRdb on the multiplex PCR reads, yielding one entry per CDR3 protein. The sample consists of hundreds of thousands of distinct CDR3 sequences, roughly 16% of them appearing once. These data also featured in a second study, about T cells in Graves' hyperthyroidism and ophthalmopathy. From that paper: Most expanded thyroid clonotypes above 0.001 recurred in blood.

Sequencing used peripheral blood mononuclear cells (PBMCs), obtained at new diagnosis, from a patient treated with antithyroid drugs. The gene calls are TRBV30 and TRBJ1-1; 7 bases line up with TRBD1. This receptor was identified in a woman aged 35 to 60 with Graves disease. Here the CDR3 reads CAWSDQGGTEAFF. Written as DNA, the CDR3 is TGTGCCTGGAGTGATCAGGGGGGCACTGAAGCTTTCTTT.